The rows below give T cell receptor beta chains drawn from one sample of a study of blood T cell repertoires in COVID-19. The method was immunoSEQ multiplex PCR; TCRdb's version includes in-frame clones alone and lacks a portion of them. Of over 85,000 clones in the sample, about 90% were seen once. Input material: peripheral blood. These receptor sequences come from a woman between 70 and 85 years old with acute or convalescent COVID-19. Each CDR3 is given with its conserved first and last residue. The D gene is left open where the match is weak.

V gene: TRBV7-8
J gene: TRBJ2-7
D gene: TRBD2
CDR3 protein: CASSSAGWLAGDEQYF
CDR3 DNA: TGTGCCAGCAGCAGTGCCGGTTGGCTAGCGGGAGACGAGCAGTACTTC

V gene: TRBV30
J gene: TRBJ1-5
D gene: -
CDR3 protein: CAWSVPSGRLVQPQHF
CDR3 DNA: TGTGCCTGGAGTGTACCCTCGGGGAGGTTGGTTCAGCCCCAGCATTTT

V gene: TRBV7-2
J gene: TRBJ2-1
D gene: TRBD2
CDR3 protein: CASSLPGLAGGRTFGEQFF
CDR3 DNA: TGTGCCAGCAGCTTGCCGGGACTAGCGGGAGGAAGGACATTCGGTGAGCAGTTCTTC

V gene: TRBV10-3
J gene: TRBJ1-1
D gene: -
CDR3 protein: CAIARVSVNTEAFF
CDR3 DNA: TGTGCCATCGCCAGGGTCAGTGTGAACACTGAAGCTTTCTTT

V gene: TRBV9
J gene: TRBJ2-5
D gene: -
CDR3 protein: CASSIREQETQYF
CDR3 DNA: TGTGCCAGCAGCATACGGGAGCAAGAGACCCAGTACTTC

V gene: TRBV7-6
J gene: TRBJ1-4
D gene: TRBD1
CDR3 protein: CASSLGTGNEKLFF
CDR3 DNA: TGTGCCAGCAGCTTAGGGACAGGGAATGAAAAACTGTTTTTT

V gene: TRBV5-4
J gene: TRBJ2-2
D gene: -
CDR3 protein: CASSSRNTGELFF
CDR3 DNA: TGTGCCAGCAGCTCCCGGAACACCGGGGAGCTGTTTTTT

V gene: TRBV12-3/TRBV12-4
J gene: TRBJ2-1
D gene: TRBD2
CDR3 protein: CASSWTSRNEQFF
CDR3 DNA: TGTGCCAGCAGTTGGACTAGCAGGAATGAGCAGTTCTTC

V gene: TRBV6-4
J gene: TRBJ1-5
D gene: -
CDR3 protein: CASRVRQPQHF
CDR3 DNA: TGTGCCAGCCGGGTACGGCAGCCCCAGCATTTT

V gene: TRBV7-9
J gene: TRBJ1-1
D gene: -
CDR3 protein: CASSTQRSGVAEAFF
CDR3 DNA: TGTGCCAGCAGCACCCAACGGAGCGGTGTCGCTGAAGCTTTCTTT

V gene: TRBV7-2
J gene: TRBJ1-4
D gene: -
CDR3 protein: CASSLGGHVFEKLFF
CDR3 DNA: TGTGCCAGCAGCTTAGGTGGACACGTTTTCGAAAAACTGTTTTTT